Reported below is one TCR beta chain. The CDR3 sequence is 15 residues long. In germline, CDR1 is SGHNT, CDR2 YYREEE (reference sequence). Trimming shortened V by 4 bases and J by 2 bases, and 12 bases separated the two germline ends. This sample was taken from a study of blood T cell repertoires in COVID-19. Study in general: From the United States, Italy and Spain came samples of acute and convalescent COVID-19.

The authors' processing: The assay estimated nucleated cells by amplifying reference gene primers. The method was immunoSEQ multiplex PCR; TCRdb's version includes in-frame clones alone and lacks a portion of them. From that table come the V and J calls and clone size; the DNA was used to work out D and trimming. The sample includes roughly 300,000 clones, 75% to 85% of them seen just once. What was sequenced was peripheral blood. The gene calls are TRBV5-4 and TRBJ2-2, with TRBD1 as a possible D gene (6 bases). The sequence was obtained from a human donor in a cohort sampled during active COVID-19. As DNA, the CDR3 is TGTGCCAGCAGCCCCTCGACAGGTAACACCGGGGAGCTGTTTTTT. Residues: CASSPSTGNTGELFF.